Listed here are 8 T cell receptor beta chains from one sample, sequenced in a study of beta chain features in type 1 diabetes. Expressed TCRB transcripts were sequenced, since all the RNA that had been isolated was reverse transcribed. Generated by immunoSEQ multiplex PCR, the TCRdb table keeps only in-frame clones and is missing some. The table has tens of thousands of clones, under 35% seen once. The material sequenced was stem cell memory CD4+ T cells from blood. The receptors were sampled from a woman in her late teens or twenties in good health.

This chain uses TRBV4-3 with TRBJ2-1, with 9 bases lining up with TRBD1. Unmatched junction bases numbered 6, after V lost 0 bases and J lost 9 bases. Germline V gives CDR1 LGHNA, CDR2 YSLEER. This CDR3 spans 15 amino acids. CDR3 DNA sequence: TGCGCCAGCAGCCAAGACGGGACAGGGCTGGGTGAGCAGTTCTTC. Translated: CASSQDGTGLGEQFF.

This clone was detected only a few times. The V gene is TRBV7-2, the J gene TRBJ2-7; D ambiguous. Germline CDR1 SGHTA, CDR2 FQGNSA. The CDR3 loop spans 12 amino acids. Trimming removed 2 bases from V and 2 bases from J, with 4 bases in between. CDR3 amino acids: CASSLSTYEQYF. For the CDR3, the DNA is TGTGCCAGCAGCTTATCTACCTACGAGCAGTACTTC.

This clone has a handful of counts. This chain connects TRBV28 to TRBJ2-7, with D perhaps matching TRBD2 (6 bases). The V end was cut by 2 bases, the J end by 2 bases, with 16 bases between. This CDR3 has 16 amino acids. CDR1 is MDHEN, CDR2 SYDVKM, per germline. The CDR3 bases are TGTGCCAGCAGTTTACGACTACCGACTAGTCCCTACGAGCAGTACTTC. Protein: CASSLRLPTSPYEQYF.

V and J are TRBV19 and TRBJ2-1; D might be TRBD2 (6 bases). V shed 7 bases and J shed 0 bases, with 13 bases lying between them. This CDR3 spans 15 amino acids. The germline gives CDR1 LNHDA, CDR2 SQIVND (reference sequence). The CDR3 loop is CASNPGVSSYNEQFF. The CDR3 bases are TGTGCCAGTAACCCGGGGGTTAGCTCCTACAATGAGCAGTTCTTC.

The chain uses TRBV5-1 and TRBJ2-5, with a weak D call TRBD2 (7 bases). This CDR3 comprises 16 residues. The germline V gene has CDR1 SGHRS and CDR2 YFSETQ. Between the trimmed V and J ends, which lost 3 bases and 1 base, there was a span of 16 bases. The CDR3 sequence: CASSSVGGGSQETQYF. The CDR3 nucleotides are TGCGCCAGCAGCTCGGTGGGCGGGGGCAGCCAAGAGACCCAGTACTTC. Based on the CDR3 plus reference TRBV5-1 and TRBJ2-5, the full variable domain is KAGVTQTPRYLIKTRGQQVTLSCSPISGHRSVSWYQQTPGQGLQFLFEYFSETQRNKGNFPGRFSGRQFSNSRSEMNVSTLELGDSALYLCASSSVGGGSQETQYFGPGTRLLVL.

CDR3 in amino acids: CASSWEGGAATEAFF. CDR3 bases: TGTGCCAGCAGTTGGGAGGGGGGGGCGGCCACTGAAGCTTTCTTT. The J gene is TRBJ1-1, the V gene TRBV7-9, with D maybe TRBD1 (6 bases). CDR3 length: 15 residues. Germline CDR1 is SEHNR and CDR2 is FQNEAQ (reference sequence). The V and J ends lost 6 bases and 4 bases respectively, with 18 bases between them.

The CDR3 sequence is CATSRDRFPGQNYGYTF. The CDR3 DNA reads as TGTGCCACCAGCAGAGACCGTTTCCCGGGACAGAACTATGGCTACACCTTC. This chain joins TRBV15 and TRBJ1-2, with 7 positions matching TRBD1. Germline CDR1 is LNHNV and CDR2 is YYDKDF (reference sequence). There are 17 residues in the CDR3. V was clipped by 0 bases and J by 2 bases; unmatched bases: 9.

This chain uses TRBV4-1 with TRBJ2-5; tentative D call: TRBD2 (5 bases). This CDR3 region has 13 residues. Looked up from germline, CDR1 is MGHRA and CDR2 is YSYEKL. The germline V and J ends were trimmed by 0 bases and 5 bases, with 7 bases remaining between them. CDR3 loop: CASSQDGEETQYF. The CDR3 bases are TGCGCCAGCAGCCAAGATGGGGAGGAGACCCAGTACTTC.